This T cell receptor (beta chain) appears in the sequencing data of a study of Graves' ophthalmopathy and Graves' hyperthyroidism. This clonotype was counted between two and nine times. The antigen is undetermined. The germline CDR1 and CDR2 sequences are MNHEY and SVGAGI. V shed 8 bases, J shed 1 base, and the junction held 6 bases outside the gene matches. The CDR3 covers 14 residues. Amplification of the TCR beta CDR3 regions used RNA transcripts (as template). Investigators did first-round RT-PCR with HTBI primers, then second-round multiplex PCR. TCRdb processed the multiplex PCR reads anew with MiXCR; each CDR3 protein has one entry. The sample has around 600,000 distinct CDR3 sequences, about two fifths seen once. Notes on the study in general: Among expanded thyroid clonotypes above 0.001 frequency, most also occurred in blood.

The sequence came from an adult man with Graves' ophthalmopathy. This chain connects TRBV6-5 to TRBJ2-7; TRBD2 matches at 9 bases. Sequencing input: peripheral blood. CDR3 DNA: TGTGCCAGCTCACCTAGCGGGATATCCTACGAGCAGTACTTC. The encoded protein is CASSPSGISYEQYF.